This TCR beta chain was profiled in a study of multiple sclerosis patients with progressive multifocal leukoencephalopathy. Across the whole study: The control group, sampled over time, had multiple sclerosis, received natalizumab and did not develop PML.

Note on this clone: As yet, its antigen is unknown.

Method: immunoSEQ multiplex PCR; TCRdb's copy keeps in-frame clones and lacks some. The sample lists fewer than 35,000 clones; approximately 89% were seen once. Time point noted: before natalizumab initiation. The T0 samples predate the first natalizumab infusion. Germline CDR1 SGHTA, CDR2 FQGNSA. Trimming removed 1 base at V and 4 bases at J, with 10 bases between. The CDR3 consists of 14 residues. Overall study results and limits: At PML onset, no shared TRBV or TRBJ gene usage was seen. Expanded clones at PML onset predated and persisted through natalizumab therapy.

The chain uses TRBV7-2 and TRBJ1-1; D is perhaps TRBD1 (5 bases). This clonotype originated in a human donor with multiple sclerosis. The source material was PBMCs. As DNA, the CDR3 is TGTGCCAGCAGCTTAGAGGTGGGACGCACTGAAGCTTTCTTT. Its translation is CASSLEVGRTEAFF.